The 32 T cell receptor beta chains reported below all come from one sample, sequenced in a study of lung T cells in sarcoidosis with Löfgren's syndrome. TCRdb redid the calling of the reads with MiXCR, one entry per CDR3 protein. The sample has around 60,000 distinct CDR3 sequences, 21% seen once; the top ten hold 2% to 2.5%. The sample consisted of CD4+ T cells from PBMCs. Source of these receptors: a human donor with sarcoidosis (Löfgren's syndrome or another form), or a control subject (not recorded which).

Many counts were recorded for this clonotype. The J gene is TRBJ2-3, the V gene TRBV6-6; D is uncertain. With 2 bases removed from V and 2 bases from J, the gap between germline ends came to 14 bases. The V gene's germline CDR1 is MNHNY and CDR2 SVGAGI (reference sequence). This CDR3 region has 16 residues. The CDR3 loop is CASSYGRATITDTQYF. In DNA, the CDR3 is TGTGCCAGCAGTTACGGTAGGGCCACAATCACAGATACGCAGTATTTT.

The chain couples TRBV20-1 to TRBJ1-2; TRBD1 matches at 7 bases. The CDR3 length is 13 residues. J gave up 3 bases and V 5 bases, and 6 bases lay outside the gene matches. Germline V CDR1 and CDR2: DFQATT, SNEGSKA (reference sequence). The CDR3 nucleotides read TGCAGTGCTCACGACAGGGCGGACTATGGCTACACCTTC. As protein: CSAHDRADYGYTF.

This clonotype was picked up many times. CDR3 sequence (DNA): TGTGCCAGCAGACTTCTCGGGACAGCCCAAGAGACCCAGTACTTC. It is translated as CASRLLGTAQETQYF. The chain carries TRBV6-2 or TRBV6-3 and TRBJ2-5, with 7 nucleotides matching TRBD1. Germline V lookup: CDR1 MNHEY, CDR2 SVGEGT. The length of the CDR3 is 15 residues. The V and J ends lost 6 bases and 1 base, in that order; junction bases with no gene match: 8.

The chain couples TRBV11-2 to TRBJ1-1; D is unclear. Germline CDR1 and CDR2: SGHAT and FQNNGV. V lost 5 bases and J lost 0, with 13 bases in between. The CDR3 is made up of 15 amino acids. CDR3 in amino acids: CASSRAVGMNTEAFF. CDR3 sequence (DNA): TGTGCCAGCAGCCGAGCAGTTGGAATGAACACTGAAGCTTTCTTT.

The genes are TRBV5-5 and TRBJ2-2; either TRBD1 or TRBD2 may fit D (5 bases each). The germline V gene encodes CDR1 SGHKS and CDR2 YYEKEE (reference sequence). V was pared by 4 bases and J by 0 bases, with 13 bases between. The CDR3 runs to 16 residues. In DNA, the CDR3 is TGTGCCAGCAGCGGGACCCCAGGGACGAACACCGGGGAGCTGTTTTTT. It codes for CASSGTPGTNTGELFF.

In its sample, this clonotype was seen many times. Here the CDR3 reads CASSLRSYTEAFF. The CDR3 nucleotides read TGTGCCAGCAGTTTGAGGTCGTACACTGAAGCTTTCTTT. The chain couples TRBV27 to TRBJ1-1; no reliable D call. Trimming removed 3 bases from V and 3 bases from J, with 8 bases in between. The CDR3 is 13 amino acids. Per germline, CDR1 MNHEY and CDR2 SMNVEV (reference sequence).

This clonotype was counted many times. The rearrangement joins TRBV29-1 to TRBJ2-3, with D possibly being TRBD2 (6 bases). The CDR3 sequence is 14 residues long. Germline values: CDR1 SQVTM, CDR2 ANQGSEA. V was trimmed by 4 bases and J by 4 bases, leaving 15 bases between them. The CDR3 DNA sequence: TGCAGCGTTGGTGCGCGGGATACACCAGATACGCAGTATTTT. Translating it yields CSVGARDTPDTQYF.

Comments on this clonotype: Its ends do not fully match the called genes, so a read error is possible. V gene TRBV5-4 combines with J gene TRBJ1-3; no firm D call. Germline V gene lookup returns CDR1 SGHNT and CDR2 YYREEE (reference sequence). The CDR3 is 14 residues long. The CDR3 DNA reads TGTGCCAGCAGCCGGTTCCGCTCTGGAAAAACCATATATTTT. This gives the protein CASSRFRSGKTIYF.

As for this clonotype: This may arise from a read error, as a much more abundant clone is one base away. The V and J genes are TRBV12-3 or TRBV12-4 and TRBJ2-5; D may match TRBD1 or TRBD2 (5 bases each). The CDR3 sequence is 14 residues long. Trimming cost V 4 bases and J 4 bases, with 13 bases left between them. The CDR3 bases are TGTGCCAGCAGTTCCGAGGGGAGCACAGAGACCCAGTACTTC. It yields the protein CASSSEGSTETQYF.

This clonotype was recorded at least ten times. The V gene is TRBV25-1, the J gene TRBJ2-7; a weak D match, TRBD2 (5 bases). The CDR3 spans 14 residues. V lost 3 bases, J lost 5 bases, and 14 bases lay in between. CDR1 and CDR2 from the germline V gene are MGHDK and SYGVNS. Written as DNA, the CDR3 is TGTGCCAGCAGTGAGTGGTCGGGAAACAACGAGCAGTACTTC. Translated, it gives CASSEWSGNNEQYF.

This clonotype appeared a few times. The rearrangement links TRBV12-3 or TRBV12-4 to TRBJ1-1; 7 nucleotides line up with TRBD1. The CDR3 has 15 residues. V lost 3 bases to trimming and J lost 2 bases; unmatched junction nucleotides: 6. CDR3 DNA: TGTGCCAGCAGTTTCAGGGGACAGACAAACACTGAAGCTTTCTTT. It is translated as CASSFRGQTNTEAFF.

This clonotype was seen a single time. A much larger clone lies a single base off, so this may be a read error. J is TRBJ1-1 and V is TRBV20-1, with TRBD1 as a possible D gene (5 bases). Germline V gene lookup returns CDR1 DFQATT and CDR2 SNEGSKA (reference sequence). The CDR3 length is 13 residues. CDR3 sequence reads: CGASRDGNTEAFF. Written as DNA, the CDR3 is TGCGGTGCTTCCCGGGACGGCAACACTGAAGCTTTCTTT.

The genes are TRBV18 and TRBJ1-1; D unresolved. Germline CDR1 is KGHSH and CDR2 is LQKENI. CDR3 length equals 15 residues. V was shortened by 2 bases and J by 1 base, with 11 bases between the two germline ends. The CDR3 coding sequence is TGTGCCAGCTCACCAGTTTCACGGTCGAACACTGAAGCTTTCTTT. Protein sequence: CASSPVSRSNTEAFF.

The V call is TRBV29-1, the J call TRBJ2-2; no clear D gene. Germline-derived CDR1 and CDR2 are SQVTM and ANQGSEA. V shed 3 bases and J shed 0 bases, with 5 bases lying between them. CDR3 length: 13 residues. The CDR3 is CSVDNPNTGELFF. The DNA for the CDR3 is TGCAGCGTTGATAACCCGAACACCGGGGAGCTGTTTTTT.

The table lists this clonotype with many counts. The chain couples TRBV6-1 to TRBJ1-3, with a possible D match to TRBD1 (5 bases). V lost 6 bases, J lost 0 bases, and 9 bases lay in between. Germline lookup yields CDR1 MNHNS and CDR2 SASEGT. The CDR3 is 14 amino acids. The CDR3 DNA reads TGTGCCAGCAGCCGGGACGGCTCTGGAAACACCATATATTTT. Encoded protein: CASSRDGSGNTIYF.

The sample holds a few counts of this clonotype. The chain has TRBV18 and TRBJ2-7; D may be TRBD1 or TRBD2 (5 bases each). The CDR3 contains 15 residues. The germline V gene encodes CDR1 KGHSH and CDR2 LQKENI. Trimming cost V 3 bases and J 2 bases, with 14 bases left between them. CDR3 bases: TGTGCCAGCTCACCTGCCGGGACGGGAACCTACGAGCAGTACTTC. Translated: CASSPAGTGTYEQYF.

The V and J genes are TRBV7-9 and TRBJ2-5; 10 nucleotides align to TRBD1. The ends lost 1 base at V and 4 bases at J; junction bases unmatched: 6. Per germline, CDR1 SEHNR and CDR2 FQNEAQ (reference sequence). This CDR3 is built from 16 residues. The CDR3 sequence: CASSLGDRGRGETQYF. CDR3 nucleotide sequence: TGTGCCAGCAGCTTAGGGGACAGGGGAAGGGGAGAGACCCAGTACTTC. The variable domain in full, with the rest retrieved from reference TRBV7-9 and TRBJ2-5, is DTGVSQNPRHKITKRGQNVTFRCDPISEHNRLYWYRQTLGQGPEFLTYFQNEAQLEKSRLLSDRFSAERPKGSFSTLEIQRTEQGDSAMYLCASSLGDRGRGETQYFGPGTRLLVL.

This clonotype was recorded many times. The chain is built from TRBV28 and TRBJ2-7, with 12 bases that match TRBD1. The CDR3 spans 15 residues. V lost 4 bases and J lost 6; bases outside the gene matches: 7. From germline, CDR1 is MDHEN and CDR2 SYDVKM. Here the CDR3 reads CASSSPGTGGREQYF. The CDR3 bases are TGTGCCAGCAGTTCACCCGGGACAGGGGGCCGCGAGCAGTACTTC.

This clonotype was observed many times. The chain is built from TRBV20-1 and TRBJ1-5; D possibly corresponds to TRBD1 (5 bases). The ends were cut back, 7 bases at V and 0 bases at J, with 10 bases in the middle. The CDR3 extends over 13 amino acids. CDR1 and CDR2 (germline): DFQATT, SNEGSKA (reference sequence). The CDR3 loop is CSGGRNSNQPQHF. The CDR3 DNA is TGCAGTGGGGGACGGAATAGCAATCAGCCCCAGCATTTT.

This clonotype has a handful of counts. The chain links TRBV5-8 to TRBJ2-7; TRBD1 matches 7 bases. V lost 3 bases to trimming and J lost 4 bases; unmatched junction nucleotides: 10. Germline CDR1 is SGHTS and CDR2 is YDEGEE. This CDR3 has 15 residues. The DNA of the CDR3 is TGTGCCAGCAGCTCCGGACAGGTACCATATTACGAGCAGTACTTC. Amino acid sequence: CASSSGQVPYYEQYF.

With respect to this clonotype: A read error is possible here, since a much larger clone lies one base away. This sequence joins TRBV6-2 or TRBV6-3 and TRBJ1-1; 7 bases agree with TRBD1. Germline CDR1 MNHEY, CDR2 SVGEGT. The CDR3 is 13 residues long. CDR3 residues: CGSEQGVRTEAFF. The CDR3 DNA sequence: TGTGGCAGCGAGCAGGGGGTCAGAACTGAAGCTTTCTTT.

The table lists this clonotype with a few counts. The rearrangement uses TRBV4-1 and TRBJ1-5; no firm D call. Trimming removed 1 base at V and 3 bases at J, with 10 bases between. Germline CDR1 and CDR2: MGHRA and YSYEKL. The CDR3 covers 15 residues. The CDR3 DNA reads as TGCGCCAGCAGCCAAGGCCTGGCCATCAATCAGCCCCAGCATTTT. Amino acids: CASSQGLAINQPQHF.

In this sample, this clonotype turned up a few times. Given a much more abundant clone one base away, this may be a read error. The V call is TRBV28, the J call TRBJ1-1; D unclear. Per the germline V gene, CDR1 is MDHEN and CDR2 is SYDVKM. The CDR3 extends over 11 amino acids. CDR3 sequence: CASRENIEAFF. DNA for the CDR3: TGTGCCAGCAGGGAGAACATTGAAGCTTTCTTT.

The table lists this clonotype with a few counts. This chain links TRBV19 with TRBJ2-7; TRBD2 aligns across 9 bases. Trimming at V came to 9 bases and at J to 5 bases, leaving 11 bases not matched to a gene. The CDR3 loop spans 14 amino acids. Germline V gives CDR1 LNHDA, CDR2 SQIVND (reference sequence). The CDR3 DNA reads as TGTGCCAGCGGGTTGCGGGAGGGCCCGAACGAGCAGTACTTC. Protein sequence: CASGLREGPNEQYF.

The rearrangement joins TRBV28 to TRBJ2-3, with 12 bases fitting TRBD2. V shed 3 bases and J 6 bases; nucleotides not matched to a gene: 10. There are 17 residues in the CDR3. Germline CDR1 reads MDHEN; CDR2 reads SYDVKM. CDR3: CASSLFPSGGVLDTQYF. CDR3 sequence (DNA): TGTGCCAGCAGTTTGTTCCCTAGCGGGGGGGTTCTTGATACGCAGTATTTT.

This clonotype was counted many times. V is TRBV4-3 and J is TRBJ2-3; tentatively, D is TRBD2 (6 bases). Trimming shortened V by 1 base and J by 1 base, and 9 bases separated the two germline ends. CDR3 size: 15 residues. Looked up from germline, CDR1 is LGHNA and CDR2 is YSLEER. CDR3 coding DNA: TGCGCCAGCAGCCAAGCGGGAGCTCGCACAGATACGCAGTATTTT. Its protein is CASSQAGARTDTQYF.

This clonotype has just a few counts. The CDR3 protein is CSARDRRQNTEAFF. For the CDR3, the DNA is TGCAGTGCTAGAGATCGGCGACAGAACACTGAAGCTTTCTTT. The chain couples TRBV20-1 to TRBJ1-1; D gene ambiguous. V lost 0 bases and J lost 1, with 9 bases in between. This CDR3 has 14 residues. Looked up from germline, CDR1 is DFQATT and CDR2 is SNEGSKA (reference sequence).

This clonotype was seen a few times. The chain recombines TRBV12-3 or TRBV12-4 with TRBJ1-5; TRBD1 aligns across 12 bases. V lost 5 bases and J lost 6; bases outside the gene matches: 8. The CDR3 totals 16 residues. The CDR3 reads CASSRDRGRDGQPQHF. The CDR3 bases are TGTGCCAGCAGTCGGGACAGGGGGCGCGACGGTCAGCCCCAGCATTTT.

This clonotype has more than one count but fewer than ten. The J gene is TRBJ1-3, the V gene TRBV12-3 or TRBV12-4, with unresolved D. The V end lost 1 base, the J end lost 1 base, and 8 bases lay between the germline ends. CDR3 length equals 15 residues. In DNA form, the CDR3 reads TGTGCCAGCAGTTTAGTCGGGAGTTCTGGAAACACCATATATTTT. As protein: CASSLVGSSGNTIYF.

This clonotype was counted at least ten times. The chain has TRBV20-1 and TRBJ1-5; 8 bases are a match to TRBD1. V shed 3 bases, J shed 7 bases, and the junction held 14 bases outside the gene matches. The V gene's germline CDR1 is DFQATT and CDR2 SNEGSKA (reference sequence). The CDR3 covers 16 residues. The DNA for the CDR3 is TGCAGTGCTAGGTTAGGACGGAGAGGGGACAGGCAGCCCCAGCATTTT. Translating it yields CSARLGRRGDRQPQHF.

This clonotype came up many times. The chain couples TRBV14 to TRBJ1-3; D is unclear. Germline V gene data show CDR1 as SGHDN and CDR2 as FVKESK. V was shortened by 4 bases and J by 0 bases, with 13 bases between the two germline ends. CDR3 length equals 16 residues. CDR3 sequence reads: CASSPSQPSSGNTIYF. CDR3 coding DNA: TGTGCCAGCAGCCCTTCACAGCCGAGCTCTGGAAACACCATATATTTT. Based on the CDR3 plus reference TRBV14 and TRBJ1-3, the full variable domain is EAGVTQFPSHSVIEKGQTVTLRCDPISGHDNLYWYRRVMGKEIKFLLHFVKESKQDESGMPNNRFLAERTGGTYSTLKVQPAELEDSGVYFCASSPSQPSSGNTIYFGEGSWLTVV.

With respect to this clonotype: One junction end does not reproduce the germline sequence, and a read error may be involved. The V call is TRBV3-1, the J call TRBJ1-2; 7 bases match TRBD1. CDR3 length: 13 residues. Germline V gene lookup returns CDR1 LGHDT and CDR2 YNNKEL (reference sequence). The CDR3 DNA reads TGTGCCGGCAGCCAGCTTGGGACAGCTGGCTACACCTTC. Amino acids: CAGSQLGTAGYTF.